This T cell receptor beta chain emerged from a study of CXCR3-negative and CXCR3-positive naive CD8 T cells. It was by 5' RACE with UMI labels that the TRB cDNA libraries were prepared. TCRdb reprocessed the 5' RACE reads, keeping one entry per CDR3 protein, no DNA. This sample lists about 41,000 distinct CDR3 sequences; its ten largest clones have 1.5% to 2%. About this clonotype itself: The antigen is undetermined.

This CDR3 is built from 16 residues. CDR1 is MNHEY, CDR2 SMNVEV, per germline (reference sequence). General study findings and limits: Naive cells that were CXCR3-negative or CXCR3-positive used TRBV-TRBJ genes alike, while memory cells diverged. Comparably high diversity marked both naive subsets, whereas memory CD8+ cells had much lower diversity. Naive subsets did not differ in surface CD5, and the authors estimated TCR strength using properties of the TRB CDR3.

This TCR was recovered from a human donor in good health. Some clones in this sample may be carry-over from other donors' samples. The gene calls are TRBV27 and TRBJ2-7; the TCRdb D gene call, TRBD1, has no DNA to confirm it. Material for sequencing was naive CXCR3- CD8+ T cells from blood. The subset: CD45RO-CCR7+CD27+CD95- naive CD8+ T cells lacking CXCR3 (TNR3-). CDR3 in amino acids: CASSPTADSYFYEQYF.